The 14 T cell receptor beta chains presented below share a single source sample, sequenced in a study of blood T cell repertoires in COVID-19. Repertoires were generated with immunoSEQ multiplex PCR, while TCRdb's copy carries only in-frame clones and drops some. Among about 340,000 clones listed, approximately 91% were seen once. The sequencing input was peripheral blood. Receptors were obtained from a woman between 65 and 79 years old with COVID-19, enrolled during active disease.

The rearrangement links TRBV6-5 to TRBJ2-1; TRBD1 matches 9 bases. This CDR3 spans 15 amino acids. Trimming cost V 5 bases and J 3 bases; bases outside gene matches: 5. Germline CDR1 MNHEY, CDR2 SVGAGI. The CDR3 bases are TGTGCCAGCAGTACCGGGACAGGGTACTACAATGAGCAGTTCTTC. The encoded protein is CASSTGTGYYNEQFF.

The CDR3 nucleotides read TGTGCCAGCAGCATATCGGGGGACCCGAACACTGAAGCTTTCTTT. It is translated as CASSISGDPNTEAFF. The chain uses TRBV7-9 and TRBJ1-1; TRBD1 might be the D (5 bases). Trimming shortened V by 5 bases and J by 1 base, and 14 bases separated the two germline ends. CDR3 length: 15 amino acids. Per germline, CDR1 SEHNR and CDR2 FQNEAQ (reference sequence).

The DNA for the CDR3 is TGTGCTAGTGGTCTAGCGGGCGGCCGAACCTACGAGCAGTACTTC. The encoded protein is CASGLAGGRTYEQYF. The chain joins TRBV12-5 to TRBJ2-7, with 8 bases matching TRBD2. CDR1 and CDR2 (germline): LGHNT, FRNRAP. The CDR3 contains 15 residues. Unmatched junction bases numbered 8, after V lost 5 bases and J lost 2 bases.

The V and J genes are TRBV19 and TRBJ1-2, with 7 bases lining up with TRBD1. The V gene's germline CDR1 is LNHDA and CDR2 SQIVND (reference sequence). This CDR3 has 14 residues. V lost 10 bases, J lost 0 bases, and 8 bases stayed unmatched. This CDR3 reads CATRVGTANYGYTF. Written as DNA, the CDR3 is TGTGCCACCCGGGTCGGGACAGCTAACTATGGCTACACCTTC. Using reference TRBV19 and TRBJ1-2 for the parts outside the CDR3, the full variable domain is DGGITQSPKYLFRKEGQNVTLSCEQNLNHDAMYWYRQDPGQGLRLIYYSQIVNDFQKGDIAEGYSVSREKKESFPLTVTSAQKNPTAFYLCATRVGTANYGYTFGSGTRLTVV.

The chain links TRBV7-9 to TRBJ1-4; possible D gene TRBD1, 5 bases. CDR1 and CDR2 from the germline V gene are SEHNR and FQNEAQ (reference sequence). This CDR3 is 16 amino acids long. With 4 bases removed from V and 8 bases from J, the gap between germline ends came to 20 bases. CDR3: CASSSSGRGQQEKLFF. CDR3 DNA sequence: TGTGCCAGCAGCTCTAGTGGGAGGGGTCAGCAGGAAAAACTGTTTTTT. Filled out from reference TRBV7-9 and TRBJ1-4, the complete variable domain reads DTGVSQNPRHKITKRGQNVTFRCDPISEHNRLYWYRQTLGQGPEFLTYFQNEAQLEKSRLLSDRFSAERPKGSFSTLEIQRTEQGDSAMYLCASSSSGRGQQEKLFFGSGTQLSVL.

V is TRBV5-4 and J is TRBJ1-2; TRBD1 might be the D (6 bases). The germline V and J ends were trimmed by 2 bases and 5 bases, with 13 bases remaining between them. The CDR3 is 14 residues long. The germline V gene has CDR1 SGHNT and CDR2 YYREEE (reference sequence). In DNA form, the CDR3 reads TGTGCCAGCAGCTTAGGGGGTCAGAGTTATGGCTACACCTTC. Translated, it gives CASSLGGQSYGYTF.

The V gene is TRBV7-3, the J gene TRBJ1-3; D is ambiguous. V lost 5 bases and J 2 bases, leaving 10 bases between the germline ends. The CDR3 spans 14 residues. Germline V gene sequence: CDR1 SGHTA, CDR2 FQGTGA. CDR3 region: CASSLGTTGNTIYF. In nucleotides, the CDR3 is TGTGCCAGCAGCCTAGGTACAACTGGAAACACCATATATTTT.

The chain is built from TRBV10-3 and TRBJ1-1; 7 bases agree with TRBD1. This CDR3 is built from 12 residues. V dropped 6 bases and J dropped 8; count of bases not matched to a gene: 6. Per germline, CDR1 ENHRY and CDR2 SYGVKD. The CDR3 protein is CAIRQTGEEAFF. CDR3 coding DNA: TGTGCCATCAGACAAACAGGGGAAGAAGCTTTCTTT.

The chain uses TRBV3-1 (or the pseudogene TRBV3-2) and TRBJ2-5; TRBD2 is a possible D gene (6 bases). The CDR3 length is 15 residues. Germline V gene sequence: CDR1 LGHDT, CDR2 YNNKEL (reference sequence). V was trimmed by 0 bases and J by 4 bases, leaving 12 bases between them. CDR3 loop: CASSQDPGRGETQYF. For the CDR3, the DNA is TGTGCCAGCAGCCAAGATCCAGGGCGGGGAGAGACCCAGTACTTC.

A single count supports this clone. The chain recombines TRBV6-2 or TRBV6-3 with TRBJ1-5; weak D call: TRBD1 (6 bases). Germline CDR1 and CDR2: MNHEY and SVGEGT. This CDR3 comprises 14 residues. The V end lost 2 bases, the J end lost 9 bases, and 14 bases lay between the germline ends. The chain's CDR3 is CASSYGQGIRPQHF. The CDR3 DNA reads as TGTGCCAGCAGTTACGGGCAGGGGATTAGGCCCCAGCATTTT.

The V gene is TRBV4-1, the J gene TRBJ2-7; 8 nucleotides match TRBD1. The CDR3 has 14 amino acids. The germline V gene encodes CDR1 MGHRA and CDR2 YSYEKL. J was trimmed by 5 bases and V by 3 bases; bases with no gene match: 6. In DNA form, the CDR3 reads TGCGCCAGCAGCCACCAGGGGGCTATTGACGAGCAGTACTTC. Residues: CASSHQGAIDEQYF.

The chain has TRBV24-1 and TRBJ2-7; 10 nucleotides match TRBD1. The CDR3 runs to 15 residues. CDR1 is KGHDR and CDR2 is SFDVKD in the germline V gene. V lost 4 bases to trimming and J lost 7 bases; unmatched junction nucleotides: 9. In DNA, the CDR3 is TGTGCCACCAGTGAGGGGGGACAGGGGCCCGTAGAGCAGTACTTC. Its protein product is CATSEGGQGPVEQYF.

This rearrangement joins TRBV5-1 to TRBJ2-7; 11 bases are a match to TRBD2. The J segment lost 3 bases and the V segment lost 0 bases, leaving 2 bases of the junction unmatched. Per the germline V gene, CDR1 is SGHRS and CDR2 is YFSETQ. This CDR3 comprises 15 residues. The CDR3 DNA follows: TGCGCCAGCAGCTTGGGAGGGACTAGCGGCTACGAGCAGTACTTC. This encodes CASSLGGTSGYEQYF.

The chain is built from TRBV27 and TRBJ1-2, with 7 bases lining up with TRBD1. This CDR3 is built from 19 residues. Germline assignment: CDR1 MNHEY and CDR2 SMNVEV (reference sequence). The trim removed 4 bases at V and 5 bases at J, leaving 22 bases unmatched. CDR3: CASSSSTGWDVTLHYGYTF. The CDR3 bases are TGTGCCAGCAGTTCCTCGACAGGGTGGGATGTAACCCTACATTATGGCTACACCTTC.